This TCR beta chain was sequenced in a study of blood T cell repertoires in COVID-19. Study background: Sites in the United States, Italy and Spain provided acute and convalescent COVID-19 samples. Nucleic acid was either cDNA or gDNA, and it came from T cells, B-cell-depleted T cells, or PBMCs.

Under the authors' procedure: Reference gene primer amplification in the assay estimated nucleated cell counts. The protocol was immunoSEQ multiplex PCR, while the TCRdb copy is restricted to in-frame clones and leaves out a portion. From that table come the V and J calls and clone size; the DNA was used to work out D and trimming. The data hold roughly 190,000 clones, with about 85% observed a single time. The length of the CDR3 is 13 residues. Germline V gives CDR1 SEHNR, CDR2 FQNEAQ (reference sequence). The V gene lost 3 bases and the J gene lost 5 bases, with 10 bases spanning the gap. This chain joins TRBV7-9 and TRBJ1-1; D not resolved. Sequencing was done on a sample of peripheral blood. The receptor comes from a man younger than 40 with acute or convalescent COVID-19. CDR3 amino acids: CASSFRSGTEAFF. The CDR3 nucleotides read TGTGCCAGCAGCTTCAGGTCTGGAACTGAAGCTTTCTTT.